The 25 T cell receptor beta chains presented below share a single source sample, sequenced in a study of tumor-infiltrating lymphocytes in primary liver carcinoma. The template, roughly 550 ng total RNA, yielded TCR beta cDNA made with a constant-region primer. Three nested multiplex PCR rounds, a slightly modified ARM-PCR method, built the TCR beta libraries. The first two PCR rounds, around 10 cycles each, used TRBV1-TRBV30 forward primers and a C-beta reverse primer. In TCRdb, the multiplex PCR reads were re-called with MiXCR into one record per CDR3 protein. This sample yields about 120,000 distinct CDR3 sequences, of which nearly 70% are seen a single time; 8.1% belongs to the top ten. Co-extraction of RNA and DNA was performed on roughly 17-32 mg of unsorted bulk tissue. The sequencing input was tumor-adjacent normal liver tissue. These receptors were collected from an older woman with primary liver carcinoma and hepatitis B virus infection.

This clonotype was seen repeatedly, ten times or more. This chain links TRBV6-1 with TRBJ1-1; weak D call: TRBD1 (6 bases). Germline CDR1 reads MNHNS; CDR2 reads SASEGT. This CDR3 spans 15 amino acids. V was pared by 1 base and J by 0 bases, with 9 bases between. The CDR3: CASSEVDRLNTEAFF. DNA for the CDR3: TGTGCCAGCAGTGAAGTTGACAGGTTGAACACTGAAGCTTTCTTT.

On this clonotype itself: This could be a read error, since a much larger clone is one nucleotide away. The DNA of the CDR3 is TGTGCCAGCATCACGCGGGGCAGCTACTATGGCTACACCTTC. Translated: CASITRGSYYGYTF. This chain connects TRBV28 to TRBJ1-2; tentatively, D is TRBD1 (5 bases). Trimming shortened V by 7 bases and J by 3 bases, and 15 bases separated the two germline ends. Germline values: CDR1 MDHEN, CDR2 SYDVKM. This CDR3 is 14 amino acids long.

Worth noting for this clonotype: A much larger clone differs from this one at a single base, so this may be a read error. The chain has TRBV28 and TRBJ2-1; a possible D gene is TRBD2 (6 bases). The CDR3 is 16 residues long. Germline CDR1 and CDR2: MDHEN and SYDVKM. Trimming left V 7 bases short and J 7 bases short, with 23 bases between. In nucleotides, the CDR3 is TGTGCCAGCAATCCTATGGGTGGGAGGAGTGGAAATGAGCAGTTCTTC. It yields the protein CASNPMGGRSGNEQFF.

As concerns this clonotype: The CDR3 ends on some other residue instead of the conserved phenylalanine or tryptophan, so this is likely a read error. J is TRBJ1-4 and V is TRBV11-2; tentatively, D is TRBD1 (5 bases). Between the trimmed V and J ends, which lost 5 bases and 7 bases, there was a span of 14 bases. CDR1 is SGHAT and CDR2 is FQNNGV in the germline V gene. The CDR3 loop spans 14 amino acids. The CDR3 bases are TGTGCCAGCAGCCTGGACAAGGGGCCTGAAAAACTGTTTTCT. It specifies CASSLDKGPEKLFS.

Comments on this clonotype: One end of the junction varies from germline; a read error may be responsible. V gene TRBV10-3 combines with J gene TRBJ1-5; 9 bases line up with TRBD1. The CDR3 extends over 15 amino acids. From germline, CDR1 is ENHRY and CDR2 SYGVKD. CDR3 DNA: TGTGCCATCAGTGAAGGGGGGACAGGGCGACAGCCCCAGGATTTT. Residues: CAISEGGTGRQPQDF.

The CDR3 DNA is TGCAGCGTTGGAGACAGGGGCCAGTTGAACACTGAAGCTTTCTTT. This sequence encodes CSVGDRGQLNTEAFF. V is TRBV29-1 and J is TRBJ1-1, with 8 bases identical to TRBD1. Germline V lookup: CDR1 SQVTM, CDR2 ANQGSEA. Losses at the gene ends were 4 bases for V and 0 bases for J; bases not matched to a gene: 7. The CDR3 is 15 amino acids.

As concerns this clonotype: It may be a read error: a sequence one base away is much more abundant. CDR3 sequence (DNA): TGTGCCAGCAGTCCGGGACAGGGCCTCTCCTACGAGCAGTACTTC. Its translation is CASSPGQGLSYEQYF. This chain uses TRBV7-8 with TRBJ2-7; 9 bases agree with TRBD1. The CDR3 is made up of 15 amino acids. The V gene's germline CDR1 is SGHVS and CDR2 FQNEAQ. With 6 bases clipped from V and 0 bases from J, the junction kept 6 bases outside the gene matches.

The J gene is TRBJ2-5, the V gene TRBV20-1; 7 bases are shared with TRBD1. The CDR3 contains 15 residues. After removal of 0 bases from V and 2 bases from J, the junction contained 6 bases not matched to a gene. CDR1 is DFQATT and CDR2 is SNEGSKA in the germline V gene (reference sequence). The CDR3: CSARDVQGIQETQYF. The CDR3 nucleotides are TGCAGTGCTAGAGATGTACAGGGGATTCAAGAGACCCAGTACTTC.

In the case of this clonotype: The junction shows a germline mismatch at one end, possibly a read error. The V gene is TRBV4-1, the J gene TRBJ2-1; TRBD2 matches at 8 bases. Germline loops: CDR1 MGHRA, CDR2 YSYEKL. This CDR3 contains 17 residues. CDR3 protein: CASSQGTTSARYNEQFF. The CDR3 DNA reads TGCGCCAGCAGCCAAGGGACGACTAGCGCCCGCTACAACGAGCAGTTCTTC.

About this clonotype itself: An end of the junction differs from the germline gene, which may be a read error. The rearrangement uses TRBV11-1 and TRBJ2-6; TRBD2 is a possible D gene (6 bases). Germline assignment: CDR1 SGHAT and CDR2 FQDESV (reference sequence). The CDR3 covers 17 residues. CDR3 protein: CANSARRGTPGANVLTF. In DNA, the CDR3 is TGTGCCAACAGCGCCAGGAGAGGGACTCCTGGTGCCAACGTCCTGACTTTC. Combining the CDR3 with reference TRBV11-1 and TRBJ2-6 gives the whole variable domain EAEVAQSPRYKITEKSQAVAFWCDPISGHATLYWYRQILGQGPELLVQFQDESVVDDSQLPKDRFSAERLKGVDSTLKIQPAELGDSAMYLCANSARRGTPGANVLTFGAGSRLTVL.

J is TRBJ2-1 and V is TRBV11-2; 7 bases are shared with TRBD2. The V gene's germline CDR1 is SGHAT and CDR2 FQNNGV. This CDR3 contains 14 residues. The chain's CDR3 is CVCSLGEGLNEQFF. The CDR3 coding sequence is TGTGTCTGTAGCTTAGGGGAGGGGCTCAATGAGCAGTTCTTC. Variable domain in full (rest from reference TRBV11-2 and TRBJ2-1): EAGVAQSPRYKIIEKRQSVAFWCNPISGHATLYWYQQILGQGPKLLIQFQNNGVVDDSQLPKDRFSAERLKGVDSTLKIQPAKLEDSAVYLCVCSLGEGLNEQFFGPGTRLTVL.

Worth noting for this clonotype: At one boundary the junction diverges from the germline segment, which might be a read error. The chain joins TRBV11-3 to TRBJ2-1, with D perhaps being TRBD1 or TRBD2 (5 bases each). This CDR3 has 14 residues. From germline, CDR1 is SGHNT and CDR2 YENEEA. CDR3 DNA: TGCGCCAGCAGCCCAGGGAGCTCCTGCAGTGAGCAGTTCTTC. It yields the protein CASSPGSSCSEQFF.

At least ten counts were recorded for this clonotype. The chain has TRBV24-1 and TRBJ2-3; 7 positions match TRBD1. There are 14 residues in the CDR3. Germline CDR1 KGHDR, CDR2 SFDVKD. With V trimmed by 4 bases and J by 6 bases, 6 bases remained unmatched. The CDR3 loop is CATSDDRERDTQYF. CDR3 in DNA: TGTGCCACCAGTGACGACAGGGAGCGGGATACGCAGTATTTT.

On this clonotype itself: Just one base apart from a much larger clone, this may be a read error. The gene calls are TRBV5-1 and TRBJ2-3; possible D gene TRBD1, 6 bases. CDR1 is SGHRS, CDR2 YFSETQ, per germline. The V end lost 4 bases, the J end lost 5 bases, and 11 bases lay between the germline ends. The CDR3 consists of 13 residues. The CDR3 loop reads CASSNQGRDTQYF. The CDR3 DNA follows: TGCGCCAGCAGCAACCAGGGGAGAGATACGCAGTATTTT. Filled out from reference TRBV5-1 and TRBJ2-3, the complete variable domain reads KAGVTQTPRYLIKTRGQQVTLSCSPISGHRSVSWYQQTPGQGLQFLFEYFSETQRNKGNFPGRFSGRQFSNSRSEMNVSTLELGDSALYLCASSNQGRDTQYFGPGTRLTVL.

With regard to this clonotype: With a much larger clone just one base away, this may be a read error. The chain has TRBV7-8 and TRBJ2-7; 8 bases agree with TRBD2. The germline V gene has CDR1 SGHVS and CDR2 FQNEAQ. V lost 4 bases to trimming and J lost 3 bases; unmatched junction nucleotides: 5. CDR3 length: 14 amino acids. The chain's CDR3 is CASSSRTSSYEQYF. In DNA, the CDR3 is TGTGCCAGCAGCTCCCGGACTAGCAGCTACGAGCAGTACTTC. The full variable domain, with the rest looked up from reference TRBV7-8 and TRBJ2-7, is GAGVSQSPRYKVAKRGQDVALRCDPISGHVSLFWYQQALGQGPEFLTYFQNEAQLDKSGLPSDRFFAERPEGSVSTLKIQRTQQEDSAVYLCASSSRTSSYEQYFGPGTRLTVT.

As regards this clonotype: A much bigger clone sits one base away, suggesting this may be a read error. The chain couples TRBV7-9 to TRBJ2-5, with D perhaps matching TRBD2 (5 bases). Germline CDR1 is SEHNR and CDR2 is FQNEAQ (reference sequence). The V and J ends lost 4 bases and 2 bases respectively, with 11 bases between them. The CDR3 totals 14 residues. The CDR3: CASSSWTQQETQYF. DNA for the CDR3: TGTGCCAGCAGCTCCTGGACTCAACAAGAGACCCAGTACTTC.

This clonotype is a singleton in its sample. The CDR3 coding sequence is TGTGCCAGCAGCTCATTGGTTGCGCAGTATTTT. This sequence encodes CASSSLVAQYF. The chain couples TRBV11-2 to TRBJ2-3, with D unclear. This CDR3 is built from 11 residues. Germline values: CDR1 SGHAT, CDR2 FQNNGV. V lost 4 bases and J 10 bases, leaving 9 bases between the germline ends.

The sample holds many counts of this clonotype. The chain joins TRBV29-1 to TRBJ1-2, with 7 bases identical to TRBD1. This CDR3 spans 11 amino acids. Per germline, CDR1 SQVTM and CDR2 ANQGSEA. DNA for the CDR3: TGCGGGACAGCGTCTAACTATGGCTACACCTTC. Translated, it gives CGTASNYGYTF.

Turning to this clonotype: Mismatch with germline at one junction end may stem from a read error. The V gene is TRBV29-1, the J gene TRBJ2-1; perhaps D is TRBD1 or TRBD2 (6 bases each). The CDR3 loop spans 15 amino acids. Looked up from germline, CDR1 is SQVTM and CDR2 is ANQGSEA. The CDR3 spells CRVEGGLPSYNEQFF. CDR3 DNA sequence: TGCAGAGTTGAAGGGGGACTCCCTTCCTACAATGAGCAGTTCTTC.

As for this clonotype: A much larger clone sits a single nucleotide away, making a read error possible. The rearrangement uses TRBV13 and TRBJ2-2; D might be TRBD1 (6 bases). Germline loops: CDR1 PRHDT, CDR2 FYEKMQ (reference sequence). This CDR3 is built from 18 residues. CDR3 protein: CAGSLGNGQKTNTGELFF. Here the CDR3 DNA reads TGTGCCGGCAGCTTAGGCAACGGACAGAAGACGAACACCGGGGAGCTGTTTTTT.

For this clonotype: This may be a read error: a much more frequent sequence differs by one nucleotide. The rearrangement uses TRBV5-8 and TRBJ2-1; 9 nucleotides match TRBD2. Germline values: CDR1 SGHTS, CDR2 YDEGEE. This CDR3 comprises 18 residues. V was pared by 4 bases and J by 6 bases, with 17 bases of the junction left unmatched. The CDR3 protein is CASSHGLAGTLRGNEQFF. CDR3 coding DNA: TGTGCCAGCAGCCACGGGCTAGCGGGAACCTTAAGGGGCAATGAGCAGTTCTTC. Full variable domain (remainder filled in from reference TRBV5-8 and TRBJ2-1): EAGVTQSPTHLIKTRGQQATLRCSPISGHTSVYWYQQALGLGLQFLLWYDEGEERNRGNFPPRFSGRQFPNYSSELNVNALELEDSALYLCASSHGLAGTLRGNEQFFGPGTRLTVL.

About this clonotype: Since a much larger clone is just one base distant, this may be a read error. The chain links TRBV7-9 to TRBJ1-2; D is unresolved. Deletions cut 5 bases from V and 4 bases from J, with 14 bases between. In germline, CDR1 is SEHNR, CDR2 FQNEAQ (reference sequence). The CDR3 extends over 14 amino acids. As DNA, the CDR3 is TGTGCCAGCAGCCTCGGGAGACACCCCTATGGCTACACCTTC. Encoded protein: CASSLGRHPYGYTF.

On this clonotype: This CDR3 is missing its conserved last phenylalanine or tryptophan, likely due to a read error. V is TRBV11-2 and J is TRBJ2-1; 7 bases agree with TRBD2. The CDR3 is made up of 18 amino acids. CDR1 SGHAT and CDR2 FQNNGV come from the germline V gene. The chain's CDR3 is CASSLAFGTNGAYNEQFL. CDR3 DNA: TGTGCCAGCAGTTTAGCTTTCGGGACTAACGGGGCCTACAATGAGCAGTTCTTA.

On this clonotype itself: One end of the junction does not line up with germline, which may come from a read error. The chain has TRBV5-1 and TRBJ2-3, with 9 bases lining up with TRBD1. Germline-derived CDR1 and CDR2 are SGHRS and YFSETQ. The CDR3 loop spans 15 amino acids. This chain's CDR3 is CASSFTGGIAATQYF. CDR3 in DNA: TGCGCCAGCAGCTTCACAGGGGGCATCGCAGCTACGCAGTACTTT.

The sample holds a few counts of this clonotype. Given a much more abundant clone one base away, this may be a read error. The V call is TRBV13, the J call TRBJ2-7; unclear D gene. Germline assignment: CDR1 PRHDT and CDR2 FYEKMQ (reference sequence). The CDR3 consists of 14 residues. Trimming left V 8 bases short and J 3 bases short, with 17 bases between. The CDR3 loop is CASCMYRRYYEQYF. DNA for the CDR3: TGTGCCAGCTGCATGTACCGCCGCTACTACGAGCAGTACTTC.